This entry describes one T cell receptor beta chain. Authors' methods: How many nucleated cells were present was estimated from reference gene primer amplification. Libraries were prepared by immunoSEQ multiplex PCR; TCRdb keeps only in-frame clonotypes and omits some of them. For V, J and clone size, that table is used; D and trimming come from the DNA. The repertoire holds some 170,000 clones, with 82% as singletons. This record comes from a study of blood T cell repertoires in COVID-19. Study background: The samples span acute and convalescent COVID-19 from the United States, Italy and Spain. Sources were T cells, B-cell-depleted T cells, or PBMCs; the material itself was cDNA or gDNA.

CDR1 is LNHDA and CDR2 is SQIVND in the germline V gene (reference sequence). V shed 3 bases and J shed 2 bases, with 17 bases lying between them. This CDR3 is 17 amino acids long. The sequence was obtained from a woman between 65 and 79 years old with acute or convalescent COVID-19. Source material: peripheral blood. The J gene is TRBJ1-3, the V gene TRBV19; D gene uncertain. CDR3 amino acids: CASSIAARRGAGNTIYF. CDR3 DNA: TGTGCCAGTAGTATTGCGGCCCGACGGGGAGCTGGAAACACCATATATTTT.